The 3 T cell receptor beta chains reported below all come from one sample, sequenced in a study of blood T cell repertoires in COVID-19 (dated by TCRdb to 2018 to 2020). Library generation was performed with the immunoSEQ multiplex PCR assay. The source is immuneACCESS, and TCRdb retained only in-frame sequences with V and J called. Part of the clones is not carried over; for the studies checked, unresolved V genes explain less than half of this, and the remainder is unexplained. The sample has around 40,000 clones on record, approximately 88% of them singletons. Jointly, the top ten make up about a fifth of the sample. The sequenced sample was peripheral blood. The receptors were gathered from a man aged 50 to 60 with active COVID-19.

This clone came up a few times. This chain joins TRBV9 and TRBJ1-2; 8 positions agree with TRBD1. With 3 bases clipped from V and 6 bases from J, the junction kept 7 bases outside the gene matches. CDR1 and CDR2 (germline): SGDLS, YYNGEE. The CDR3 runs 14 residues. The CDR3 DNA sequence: TGTGCCAGCAGCGCCGGTGCACAGGGGGATGGCTACACCTTC. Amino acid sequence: CASSAGAQGDGYTF.

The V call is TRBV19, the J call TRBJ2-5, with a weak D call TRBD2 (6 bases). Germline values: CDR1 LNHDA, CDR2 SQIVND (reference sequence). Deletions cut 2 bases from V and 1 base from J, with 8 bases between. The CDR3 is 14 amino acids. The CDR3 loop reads CASSINGGQETQYF. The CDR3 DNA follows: TGTGCCAGTAGTATAAACGGGGGCCAAGAGACCCAGTACTTC.

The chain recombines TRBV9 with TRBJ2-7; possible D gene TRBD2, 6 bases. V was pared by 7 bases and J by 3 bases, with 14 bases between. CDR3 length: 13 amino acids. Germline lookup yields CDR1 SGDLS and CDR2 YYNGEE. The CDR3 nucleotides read TGTGCCAGCGCTGCGGGACTCCACTACGAGCAGTACTTC. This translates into CASAAGLHYEQYF.